The present T cell receptor (beta chain) was sequenced within a study of naive and memory T cell subsets. The germline gives CDR1 SGHRS, CDR2 YFSETQ. V was clipped by 0 bases and J by 2 bases, with 7 bases between them. The CDR3 is made up of 14 amino acids. Both TRBC1 and TRBC2 were covered by a beta constant-region primer of two equimolar oligonucleotides. Nested alpha and beta constant-region primers with the SP2 primer drove four PCR rounds on ligated cDNA. Using its own MiXCR run on the UMI-ligation and nested PCR reads, TCRdb lists one record per CDR3 protein. The sample contains some 110,000 distinct CDR3 sequences, around a third of which appear only once.

The chain links TRBV5-1 to TRBJ2-3, with D unclear. This clonotype originated in a human donor in good health. Sequenced input: central memory CD4+ T cells from blood. CDR3 nucleotide sequence: TGCGCCAGCAGCTTGGAAGCCCCCACAGATACGCAGTATTTT. As protein: CASSLEAPTDTQYF.